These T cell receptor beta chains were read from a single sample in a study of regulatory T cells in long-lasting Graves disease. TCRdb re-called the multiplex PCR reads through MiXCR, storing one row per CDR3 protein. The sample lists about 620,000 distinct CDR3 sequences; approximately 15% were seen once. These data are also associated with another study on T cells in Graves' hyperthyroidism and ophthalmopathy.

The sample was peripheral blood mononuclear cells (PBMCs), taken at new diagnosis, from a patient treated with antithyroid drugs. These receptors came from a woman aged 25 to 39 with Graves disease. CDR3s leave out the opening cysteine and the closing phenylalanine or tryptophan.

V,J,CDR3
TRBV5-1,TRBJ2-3,ASSLGLAGVASTDTQY
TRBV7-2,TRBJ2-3,ASSYRAAGVTDTQY
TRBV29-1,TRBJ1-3,IALGNGNTIY
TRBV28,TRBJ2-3,ASSLQGPTDTQY
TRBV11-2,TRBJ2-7,ASSPTPAGGEQY
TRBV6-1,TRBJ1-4,ASRGTGEEKLF
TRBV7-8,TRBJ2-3,ASSTRADTQY
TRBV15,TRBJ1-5,ATSRAGQGQGPQH
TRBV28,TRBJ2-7,ASSFTGTGGRERY
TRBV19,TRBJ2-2,ASSKAMTGGFYTGELF
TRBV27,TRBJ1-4,ASRGGKKLF
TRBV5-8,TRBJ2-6,ASSPRNTLAGANVLT
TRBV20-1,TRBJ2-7,SAEMDRAAYEQY
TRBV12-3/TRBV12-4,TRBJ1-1,ASRRTDEAF
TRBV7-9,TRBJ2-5,ASSLGVVGQGGKETQY
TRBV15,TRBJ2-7,ATSRQGFDEQY
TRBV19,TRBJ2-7,ASSIDPREGNYEQY
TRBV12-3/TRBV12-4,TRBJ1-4,ASSPRSRTNEKLF
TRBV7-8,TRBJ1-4,ASSQLVQGIYGEKLF
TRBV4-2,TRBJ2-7,ASSQDLTGAYEQY
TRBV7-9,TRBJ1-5,ASSLTGLGNQPQH
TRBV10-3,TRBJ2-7,AISEFGSSYEQY
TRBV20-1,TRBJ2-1,SAMAGIDGGSSYNEQF
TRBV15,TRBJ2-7,ATSLGLADYEQY
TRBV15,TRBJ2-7,ATSRDPAGSYEQY
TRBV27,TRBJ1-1,ASSWQIGGDTEAF
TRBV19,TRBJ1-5,ASNRDRAGGQPQH
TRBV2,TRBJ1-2,ASSEEGQGNYGYT
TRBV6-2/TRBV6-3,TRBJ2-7,ASTQAGETLSYEQY
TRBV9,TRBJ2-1,ASSWEMERYNEQF
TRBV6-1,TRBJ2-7,ASSPLVNYEQY
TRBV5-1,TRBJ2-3,ASSLIREAYTQY
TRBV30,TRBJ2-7,AWSVSPLGGNEQY
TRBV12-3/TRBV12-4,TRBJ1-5,ASSIGVRNQPQH
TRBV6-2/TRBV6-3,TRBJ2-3,ASSSPLPSGTTDTQY
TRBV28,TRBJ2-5,ASVGQGRETQY
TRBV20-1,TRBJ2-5,SASPGSETQY
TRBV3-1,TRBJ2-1,ASSRGQGANNEQF
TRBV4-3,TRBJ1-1,ASSQREGGRVGTEAF
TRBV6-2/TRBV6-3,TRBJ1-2,ASSVTCQTGLAYGYT